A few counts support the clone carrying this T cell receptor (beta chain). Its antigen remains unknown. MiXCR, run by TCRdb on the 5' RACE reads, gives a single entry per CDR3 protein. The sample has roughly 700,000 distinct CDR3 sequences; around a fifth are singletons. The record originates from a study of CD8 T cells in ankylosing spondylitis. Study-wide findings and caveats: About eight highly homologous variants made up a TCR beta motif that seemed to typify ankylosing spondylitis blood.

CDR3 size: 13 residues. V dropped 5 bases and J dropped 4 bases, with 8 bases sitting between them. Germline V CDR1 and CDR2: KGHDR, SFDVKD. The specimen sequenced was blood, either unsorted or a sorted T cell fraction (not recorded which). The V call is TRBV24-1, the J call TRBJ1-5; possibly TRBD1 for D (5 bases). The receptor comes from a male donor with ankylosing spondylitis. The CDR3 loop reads CATSATGNQPQHF. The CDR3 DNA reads TGTGCCACCAGTGCCACAGGAAATCAGCCCCAGCATTTT.